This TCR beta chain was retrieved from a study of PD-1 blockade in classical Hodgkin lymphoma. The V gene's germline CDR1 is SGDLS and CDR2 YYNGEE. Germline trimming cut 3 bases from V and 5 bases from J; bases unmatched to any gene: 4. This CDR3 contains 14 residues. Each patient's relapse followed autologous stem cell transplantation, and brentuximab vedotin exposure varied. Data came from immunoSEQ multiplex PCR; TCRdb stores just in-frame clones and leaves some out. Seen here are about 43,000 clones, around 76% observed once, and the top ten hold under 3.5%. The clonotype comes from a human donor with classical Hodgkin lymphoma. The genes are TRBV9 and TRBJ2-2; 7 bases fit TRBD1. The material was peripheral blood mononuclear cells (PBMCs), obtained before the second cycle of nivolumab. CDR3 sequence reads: CASSAPGGTGELFF. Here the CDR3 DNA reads TGTGCCAGCAGCGCACCAGGGGGAACCGGGGAGCTGTTTTTT. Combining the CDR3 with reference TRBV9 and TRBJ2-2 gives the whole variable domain DSGVTQTPKHLITATGQRVTLRCSPRSGDLSVYWYQQSLDQGLQFLIQYYNGEERAKGNILERFSAQQFPDLHSELNLSSLELGDSALYFCASSAPGGTGELFFGEGSRLTVL.